A single T cell receptor (beta chain) is shown here with its context. These data originate in a study of T cell responses to AZD1222 COVID-19 vaccine. Timing groups of about 4 and about 12 weeks for second doses were pooled. The method was immunoSEQ multiplex PCR; TCRdb's version includes in-frame clones alone and lacks a portion of them. Here the sample spans about 90,000 clones, around 89% being singletons. The ends were cut back, 2 bases at V and 3 bases at J, with 14 bases in the middle. CDR1 and CDR2 from the germline V gene are SGHVS and FQNEAQ. This CDR3 spans 15 amino acids. The sequencing here drew on peripheral blood, taken 28 days after the second AZD1222 dose. The chain carries TRBV7-8 and TRBJ2-7; the D is unclear. The receptor comes from an adult who received the AZD1222 COVID-19 vaccine. CDR3 loop: CASSLSNGRVYEQYF. CDR3 nucleotide sequence: TGTGCCAGCAGCTTATCCAATGGCAGAGTCTACGAGCAGTACTTC.